The present T cell receptor (beta chain) was sequenced within a study of T cells in lung cancer brain metastases (dated by TCRdb to the late 2010s). The study in broad terms: Of the 20 to 25 patients, approximately 18 had a history of tobacco use, with a median of 40 pack-years. Of the roughly 20 patients, more than 15 received no interval therapy between resection of the primary and resection of the metastasis. Median interval between primary and brain metastasis specimen acquisition was around 350 days. In this study, the TCR beta CDR3 repertoires of fully resected primary non-small cell lung cancers were compared with those of paired brain metastases. A cohort of about 20 patients was included, from whom roughly 40 specimens were contributed, with one primary lung lesion and one brain metastasis obtained from each patient. Patients had a median age at first diagnosis of more than 55 years, with roughly nine males and fewer than twelve females. DNA integrity number averaged about 3.8 in both primary and metastatic specimens, with no significant difference between sites. The full study reports these points: Retrieval of the complete infiltrating T cell repertoire may have been prevented by DNA fragmentation in FFPE samples. Most clones were found to be lesion-specific, and limited overlap was observed between paired lesions (mean Morisita index around 0.21). It was not possible to control for the effects of preoperative corticosteroids on T cell infiltration in brain metastases. In brain metastases, the ten most abundant clones accounted for a significantly larger fraction of the repertoire than in primaries, a finding that suggests clonal expansion. Significantly fewer unique productive clones were found in brain metastases than in paired primaries (median 1540 versus 4551).

Resection was performed in the patients for synchronous oligometastatic disease or for delayed recurrence of a solitary brain metastasis. Patients with a history of multiple malignancies were excluded so that cancers other than NSCLC would not be included. Tumor areas were macrodissected from 5 or 6 deparaffinized around 10 um unstained sections, using marked H&E slides as a guide. All specimens were formalin-fixed and paraffin-embedded (FFPE). The AllPrep DNA/RNA FFPE Kit was used for extraction of genomic DNA. Each sample received between roughly 2 and 5 ug of genomic DNA as input, and paired samples received equal DNA input. TCR beta libraries were constructed with the immunoSEQ hsTCRbeta Kit, which uses multiplexed V and J gene primers in two PCR steps. Pooled libraries, together with positive and negative controls, were sequenced on an Illumina MiSeq with a 100-cycle paired-end protocol. The authors' analysis ran thus. Raw data were processed by the immunoSEQ vendor into normalized, annotated TCR beta repertoire reports. Richness was defined as unique clones by nucleotide sequence, and total richness was extrapolated with the iChao1 and Efron-Thisted estimators. To characterize and compare the paired lesions, the analysis used Pielou's evenness, Simpson's index, the proportional abundance of the top-ten clones, and the Morisita overlap index. The table was pulled from immuneACCESS by TCRdb, which kept in-frame rearrangements only. Such tables lose some clones; where checked, under half of the loss comes from unresolved V genes, and the rest has no known cause. Clonal size and the V and J genes are those of that table, whereas D and trimming came from the DNA. The sample data list approximately 5,300 clones, and approximately 90% of these were observed just once. The top ten constitute less than 3.5% of the sample.

For this clone: Its antigen remains unidentified. One base away there is no much larger clone; base qualities are not given.

There are 16 amino acids in the CDR3, from cysteine to phenylalanine inclusive. The kept DNA is CDR3 alone, 48 bases in frame from the first base. V loses 0 bases at its end and J loses 3 bases; junction bases beyond the gene matches: 8. The germline V gene supplies CDR1 SGDLS and CDR2 YYNGEE. Rearrangement joined TRBV9 to TRBJ2-5, and TRBD2 aligns with 7 junction nucleotides. This receptor was taken from a woman aged 45 to 65 with non-small cell lung cancer. The sequenced sample consisted of tumor tissue from the primary lung tumor. Explained via the paper, the cell subset or site label denotes: primary lung cancer lesion. The nucleotide sequence is TGTGCCAGCAGCGTAGCTGGGGCGGGAGAGGAAGAGACCCAGTACTTC. Its protein is CASSVAGAGEEETQYF.